This T cell receptor beta chain was found in a study of shared clonotypes between healthy human individuals. Notes on the study in general: The sampled material consisted only of blood, and tissue repertoires are likely to differ.

Method: immunoSEQ multiplex PCR; TCRdb's copy keeps in-frame clones and lacks some. This table has 550,000 to 700,000 clones, 55% to 85% appearing once. Trimming removed 6 bases at V and 5 bases at J, with 20 bases between. The CDR3 is made up of 16 amino acids. The V gene's germline CDR1 is MDHEN and CDR2 SYDVKM. Notes on this clone: Its target is not known.

Donors included only healthy HIV-negative adults lacking recent acute infections or vaccinations. The chain is built from TRBV28 and TRBJ1-5; D is uncertain. The sequence was obtained from a young woman in good health. Sequencing input: memory CD4+ T cells sorted from blood. Stated subset: CD45RA-negative fraction. The CDR3 coding sequence is TGTGCCAGCAGGCCCCGGGCGAGGGATACTTATCAGCCCCAGCATTTT. Its protein is CASRPRARDTYQPQHF.